This T cell receptor (beta chain) emerged from a study of OX40 agonist ivuxolimab in advanced cancers. Across the whole study: Intravenous ivuxolimab at 0.01 to 10 mg/kg was given to patients every 2 weeks. Earlier treatment with anti-PD-1, anti-PD-L1 or anti-CTLA-4 was permitted, and around 43% had received some.

Study results and limitations: Some of the lowest clonal expansion was seen in partial responders at 0.1-3.0 mg/kg.

Here immunoSEQ multiplex PCR was the method, and the copy in TCRdb shows in-frame clones only, minus some. The repertoire holds 66,000 or so clones, with under 90% as singletons. From germline, CDR1 is MRHNA and CDR2 SNTAGT. This CDR3 has 13 amino acids. Trimming cost V 2 bases and J 2 bases, with 3 bases left between them. On this clone: Its antigen remains unidentified.

V gene TRBV6-4 combines with J gene TRBJ2-2; D gene uncertain. This receptor was obtained from an adult with an advanced solid tumor such as melanoma, head and neck, liver or kidney cancer. The sequencing here drew on CD4+ or CD8+ T cells sorted from blood, taken in a trial of the OX40 agonist ivuxolimab. The CDR3 region has the DNA TGTGCCAGCAGTGACCATAACACCGGGGAGCTGTTTTTT. It yields the protein CASSDHNTGELFF.